These 16 T cell receptor beta chains were all obtained from the same sample, sequenced in a study of technical replicates of blood from a handful of donors. The table came from immunoSEQ multiplex PCR; TCRdb's copy has only in-frame clones and leaves some out. There are 75,000 to 90,000 clones in the sample; approximately 95% occur only once, and under 0.35% lies in the top ten. Source material: T cells isolated from PBMCs. Receptor source: a human donor in good health.

This clone showed up just once. The chain couples TRBV7-2 to TRBJ1-1; D may be TRBD1 (5 bases). V was cut by 2 bases and J by 1 base, with 8 bases left in between. The germline gives CDR1 SGHTA, CDR2 FQGNSA. This CDR3 contains 14 residues. Written as DNA, the CDR3 is TGTGCCAGCAGCTTACAGGGCCAGAACACTGAAGCTTTCTTT. Translating it yields CASSLQGQNTEAFF.

V is TRBV7-9 and J is TRBJ2-5; 8 bases are a match to TRBD2. The CDR3 is 15 amino acids. CDR1 and CDR2 (germline): SEHNR, FQNEAQ (reference sequence). V lost 5 bases, J lost 3 bases, and 8 bases stayed unmatched. In DNA, the CDR3 is TGTGCCAGCAGCCCGGGACTAGGGTTCAAAGAGACCCAGTACTTC. This codes for CASSPGLGFKETQYF.

The J gene is TRBJ2-2, the V gene TRBV7-6; a weak D match, TRBD2 (6 bases). V lost 1 base, J lost 7 bases, and 16 bases lay in between. Germline CDR1 is SGHVS and CDR2 is FNYEAQ. The CDR3 extends over 16 amino acids. The CDR3 sequence: CASSLESGRGGGELFF. Written as DNA, the CDR3 is TGTGCCAGCAGCTTAGAGTCCGGGAGAGGTGGCGGGGAGCTGTTTTTT.

The chain employs TRBV29-1 and TRBJ2-7; 11 bases align to TRBD2. Germline V lookup: CDR1 SQVTM, CDR2 ANQGSEA. J was trimmed by 3 bases and V by 4 bases; bases with no gene match: 8. The CDR3 runs 15 residues. The CDR3 protein is CSVGPTSGGNYEQYF. The CDR3 coding sequence is TGCAGCGTTGGTCCTACTAGCGGGGGCAACTACGAGCAGTACTTC.

The chain couples TRBV5-8 to TRBJ1-2; no definite D call. The V end lost 0 bases, the J end lost 8 bases, and 8 bases lay between the germline ends. The CDR3 spans 12 residues. Germline CDR1 reads SGHTS; CDR2 reads YDEGEE. This CDR3 reads CASSLDRGGYTF. The CDR3 region has the DNA TGTGCCAGCAGCTTGGATCGCGGAGGCTACACCTTC.

The genes are TRBV6-5 and TRBJ1-1; D ambiguous. The CDR3 runs 14 residues. Trimming removed 7 bases at V and 1 base at J, with 13 bases between. Germline loops: CDR1 MNHEY, CDR2 SVGAGI. The chain's CDR3 is CASIPWEENTEAFF. The CDR3 DNA reads TGTGCCAGCATCCCATGGGAGGAGAACACTGAAGCTTTCTTT.

This clone turned up a few times. The chain uses TRBV9 and TRBJ1-1; 9 positions match TRBD1. This CDR3 comprises 13 residues. V was pared by 3 bases and J by 5 bases, with 2 bases of the junction left unmatched. Germline CDR1 is SGDLS and CDR2 is YYNGEE. CDR3 DNA: TGTGCCAGCAGCGGAGGACAGGGGACTGAAGCTTTCTTT. This translates into CASSGGQGTEAFF.

The chain employs TRBV5-1 and TRBJ1-1, with 9 bases fitting TRBD1. The CDR3 covers 15 residues. Germline-derived CDR1 and CDR2 are SGHRS and YFSETQ. Trimming removed 4 bases from V and 10 bases from J; junction bases left unmatched: 14. Here the CDR3 DNA reads TGCGCCAGCAGCCTGGGGACAGGGATGAAATTTACAGCTTTCTTT. Translated, it gives CASSLGTGMKFTAFF. The full variable domain, with the rest looked up from reference TRBV5-1 and TRBJ1-1, is KAGVTQTPRYLIKTRGQQVTLSCSPISGHRSVSWYQQTPGQGLQFLFEYFSETQRNKGNFPGRFSGRQFSNSRSEMNVSTLELGDSALYLCASSLGTGMKFTAFFGQGTRLTVV.

The chain couples TRBV29-1 to TRBJ1-2; 7 nucleotides line up with TRBD1. After removal of 7 bases from V and 8 bases from J, the junction contained 7 bases not matched to a gene. CDR1 is SQVTM and CDR2 is ANQGSEA in the germline V gene. This CDR3 is 11 amino acids long. The CDR3 loop is CSGGTEWGYTF. CDR3 in DNA: TGCAGCGGAGGGACAGAGTGGGGCTACACCTTC.

This chain joins TRBV4-2 and TRBJ2-5; 11 nucleotides align to TRBD2. Germline lookup yields CDR1 LGHNA and CDR2 YNFKEQ. J lost 2 bases, V lost 4 bases, and 15 bases had no gene match. The CDR3 length is 19 residues. The chain's CDR3 is CASSRELRGSGREQETQYF. CDR3 in DNA: TGTGCCAGCAGCCGCGAACTCAGGGGTAGCGGGAGGGAACAAGAGACCCAGTACTTC.

In this sample, this clone turned up once. The chain employs TRBV5-5 and TRBJ2-4; D is ambiguous. Between the trimmed V and J ends, which lost 3 bases and 2 bases, there was a span of 12 bases. The CDR3 is 15 residues long. The germline CDR1 and CDR2 sequences are SGHKS and YYEKEE (reference sequence). CDR3 region: CASSSLLDSKNIQYF. Here the CDR3 DNA reads TGTGCCAGCAGCTCCCTTTTAGATTCCAAAAACATTCAGTACTTC.

V usage is TRBV29-1 and J usage is TRBJ2-7; D is possibly TRBD2 (6 bases). The V end was cut by 6 bases, the J end by 4 bases, with 16 bases between. The CDR3 totals 13 residues. Germline V gene sequence: CDR1 SQVTM, CDR2 ANQGSEA. The CDR3 DNA is TGCAGCGTAAGGGCCCACGGACTATACGAGCAGTACTTC. Translated: CSVRAHGLYEQYF.

This sequence joins TRBV9 and TRBJ1-3; a weak D match, TRBD1 (5 bases). The CDR3 is made up of 12 amino acids. V lost 0 bases and J lost 8, with 6 bases in between. CDR1 is SGDLS, CDR2 YYNGEE, per germline. The CDR3 protein is CASSVEGYTIYF. The DNA of the CDR3 is TGTGCCAGCAGCGTAGAGGGGTACACCATATATTTT.

The gene calls are TRBV30 and TRBJ2-3; D is unclear. V was shortened by 2 bases and J by 2 bases, with 8 bases between the two germline ends. Germline lookup yields CDR1 GTSNPN and CDR2 SVGIG (reference sequence). The CDR3 runs to 13 residues. This CDR3 is CAWSSADTDTQYF. The DNA for the CDR3 is TGTGCCTGGAGTTCCGCGGACACAGATACGCAGTATTTT.

The CDR3 sequence: CATSRALGEGYYEQYF. The CDR3 DNA sequence: TGTGCCACCAGCAGGGCCTTAGGGGAGGGCTACTACGAGCAGTACTTC. This chain uses TRBV15 with TRBJ2-7; TRBD2 aligns across 7 bases. The CDR3 runs 16 residues. V lost 3 bases and J lost 3; bases outside the gene matches: 11. The germline V gene encodes CDR1 LNHNV and CDR2 YYDKDF (reference sequence). Complete variable domain (other parts from reference TRBV15 and TRBJ2-7): DAMVIQNPRYQVTQFGKPVTLSCSQTLNHNVMYWYQQKSSQAPKLLFHYYDKDFNNEADTPDNFQSRRPNTSFCFLDIRSPGLGDTAMYLCATSRALGEGYYEQYFGPGTRLTVT.

The genes are TRBV30 and TRBJ1-2, with no clear D. The V end was cut by 4 bases, the J end by 2 bases, with 8 bases between. The germline gives CDR1 GTSNPN, CDR2 SVGIG (reference sequence). CDR3 length: 12 amino acids. The CDR3 loop reads CAWTNKNYGYTF. The CDR3 DNA reads TGTGCCTGGACGAACAAGAACTATGGCTACACCTTC.